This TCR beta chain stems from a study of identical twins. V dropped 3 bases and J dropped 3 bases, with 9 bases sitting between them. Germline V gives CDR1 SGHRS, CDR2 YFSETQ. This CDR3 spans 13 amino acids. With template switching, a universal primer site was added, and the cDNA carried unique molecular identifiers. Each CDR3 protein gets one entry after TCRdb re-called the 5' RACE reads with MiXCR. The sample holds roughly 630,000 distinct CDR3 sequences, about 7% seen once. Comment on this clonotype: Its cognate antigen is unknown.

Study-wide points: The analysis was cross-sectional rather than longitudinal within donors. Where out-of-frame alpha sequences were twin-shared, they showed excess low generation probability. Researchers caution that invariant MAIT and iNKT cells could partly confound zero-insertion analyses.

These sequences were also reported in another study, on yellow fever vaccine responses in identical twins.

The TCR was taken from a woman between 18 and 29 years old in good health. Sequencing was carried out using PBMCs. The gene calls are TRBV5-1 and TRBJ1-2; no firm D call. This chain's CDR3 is CASSSGLDYGYTF. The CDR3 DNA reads TGCGCCAGCAGCTCCGGTCTGGACTATGGCTACACCTTC. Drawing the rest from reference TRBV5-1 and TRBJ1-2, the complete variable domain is KAGVTQTPRYLIKTRGQQVTLSCSPISGHRSVSWYQQTPGQGLQFLFEYFSETQRNKGNFPGRFSGRQFSNSRSEMNVSTLELGDSALYLCASSSGLDYGYTFGSGTRLTVV.